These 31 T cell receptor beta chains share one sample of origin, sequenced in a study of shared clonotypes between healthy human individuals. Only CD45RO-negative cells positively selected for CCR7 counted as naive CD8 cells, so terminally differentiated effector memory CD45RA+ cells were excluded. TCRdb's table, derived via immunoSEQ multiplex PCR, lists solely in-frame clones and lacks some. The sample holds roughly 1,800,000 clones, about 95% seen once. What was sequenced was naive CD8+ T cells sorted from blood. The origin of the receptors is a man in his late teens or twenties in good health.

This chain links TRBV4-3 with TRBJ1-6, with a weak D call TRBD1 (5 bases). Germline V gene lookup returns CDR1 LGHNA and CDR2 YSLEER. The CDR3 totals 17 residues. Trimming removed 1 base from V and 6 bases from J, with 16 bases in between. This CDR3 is CASSQVWGAAGNSPLHF. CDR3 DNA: TGCGCCAGCAGCCAAGTCTGGGGCGCAGCCGGTAATTCACCCCTCCACTTT.

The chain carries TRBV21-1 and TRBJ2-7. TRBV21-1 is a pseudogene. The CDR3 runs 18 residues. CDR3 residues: CASSKDERAGSLSYEQYF. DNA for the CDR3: TGTGCCAGCAGCAAAGATGAACGGGCAGGGAGCCTTTCCTACGAGCAGTACTTC.

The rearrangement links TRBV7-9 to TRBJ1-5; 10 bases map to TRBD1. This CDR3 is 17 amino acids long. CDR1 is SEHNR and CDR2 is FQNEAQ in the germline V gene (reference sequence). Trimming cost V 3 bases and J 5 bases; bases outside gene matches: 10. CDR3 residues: CASSFIPGTGVDQPQHF. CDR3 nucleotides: TGTGCCAGCAGCTTTATTCCCGGGACAGGGGTCGATCAGCCCCAGCATTTT.

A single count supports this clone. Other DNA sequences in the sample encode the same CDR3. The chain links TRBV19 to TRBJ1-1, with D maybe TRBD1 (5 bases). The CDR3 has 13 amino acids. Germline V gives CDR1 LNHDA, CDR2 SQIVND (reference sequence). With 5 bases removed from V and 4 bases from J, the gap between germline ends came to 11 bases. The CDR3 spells CASSSGLGTEAFF. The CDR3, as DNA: TGTGCCAGTAGTTCAGGGTTGGGCACTGAAGCTTTCTTT.

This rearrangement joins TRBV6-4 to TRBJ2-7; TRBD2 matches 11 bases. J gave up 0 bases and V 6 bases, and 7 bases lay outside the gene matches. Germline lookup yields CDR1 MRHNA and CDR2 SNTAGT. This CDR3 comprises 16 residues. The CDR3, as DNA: TGTGCCAGCAGGGGGGAGGGACTAGCGGACTCCTACGAGCAGTACTTC. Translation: CASRGEGLADSYEQYF.

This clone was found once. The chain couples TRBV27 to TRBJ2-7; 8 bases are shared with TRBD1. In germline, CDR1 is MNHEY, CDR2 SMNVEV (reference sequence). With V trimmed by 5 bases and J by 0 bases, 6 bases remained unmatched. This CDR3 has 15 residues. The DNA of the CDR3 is TGTGCCAGCAGTCCCCGGACAGGGAGCTCCTACGAGCAGTACTTC. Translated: CASSPRTGSSYEQYF.

The CDR3 protein is CASSSGTGGIWEQYF. Here the CDR3 DNA reads TGTGCCAGCAGCTCCGGGACAGGGGGGATCTGGGAGCAGTACTTC. This sequence joins TRBV13 and TRBJ2-7, with TRBD1 matching 11 bases. Germline loops: CDR1 PRHDT, CDR2 FYEKMQ (reference sequence). The CDR3 has 15 amino acids. The trim removed 4 bases at V and 7 bases at J, leaving 9 bases unmatched. Looking up the rest from reference TRBV13 and TRBJ2-7 gives the full variable domain: AAGVIQSPRHLIKEKRETATLKCYPIPRHDTVYWYQQGPGQDPQFLISFYEKMQSDKGSIPDRFSAQQFSDYHSELNMSSLELGDSALYFCASSSGTGGIWEQYFGPGTRLTVT.

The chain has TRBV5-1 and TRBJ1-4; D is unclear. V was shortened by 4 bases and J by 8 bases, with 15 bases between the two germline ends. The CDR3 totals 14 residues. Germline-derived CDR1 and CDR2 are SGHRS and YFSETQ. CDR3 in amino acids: CASSDPGAREKLFF. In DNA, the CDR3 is TGCGCCAGCAGCGACCCAGGTGCCCGCGAAAAACTGTTTTTT.

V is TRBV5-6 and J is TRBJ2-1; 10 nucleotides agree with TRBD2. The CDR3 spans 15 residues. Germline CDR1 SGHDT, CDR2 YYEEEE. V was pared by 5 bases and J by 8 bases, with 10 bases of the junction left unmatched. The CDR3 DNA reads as TGTGCCAGCAGTGACTCTAGCGGGAGACGCCATGAGCAGTTCTTC. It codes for CASSDSSGRRHEQFF.

The CDR3 protein is CASRQTENTEAFF. The DNA for the CDR3 is TGTGCCAGCAGACAAACAGAGAACACTGAAGCTTTCTTT. The chain combines TRBV7-9 with TRBJ1-1; D is unclear. From germline, CDR1 is SEHNR and CDR2 FQNEAQ (reference sequence). This CDR3 contains 13 residues. V lost 6 bases, J lost 1 base, and 9 bases lay in between.

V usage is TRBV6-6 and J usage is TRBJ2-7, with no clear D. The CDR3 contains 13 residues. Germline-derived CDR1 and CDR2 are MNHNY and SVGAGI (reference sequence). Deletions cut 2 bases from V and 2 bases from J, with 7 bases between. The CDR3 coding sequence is TGTGCCAGCAGTTACGAGGTTGCCTACGAGCAGTACTTC. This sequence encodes CASSYEVAYEQYF.

CDR3: CASRPGTGAYNEQFF. As DNA, the CDR3 is TGTGCCAGCAGACCCGGGACAGGGGCCTACAATGAGCAGTTCTTC. The chain couples TRBV9 to TRBJ2-1; 10 bases map to TRBD1. CDR3 length: 15 residues. V lost 5 bases, J lost 2 bases, and 4 bases stayed unmatched. Germline assignment: CDR1 SGDLS and CDR2 YYNGEE.

CDR3 residues: CASSLSGATGELFF. In nucleotides, the CDR3 is TGTGCCAGCAGCTTATCGGGGGCCACCGGGGAGCTGTTTTTT. This sequence joins TRBV7-8 and TRBJ2-2; D is possibly TRBD1 or TRBD2 (6 bases each). CDR1 and CDR2 (germline): SGHVS, FQNEAQ. The CDR3 has 14 residues. V lost 2 bases and J lost 4, with 8 bases in between.

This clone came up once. This CDR3 reads CASSYGQGPTYEQYF. The DNA for the CDR3 is TGTGCCAGCAGTTATGGGCAGGGGCCCACCTACGAGCAGTACTTC. V gene TRBV6-5 combines with J gene TRBJ2-7; D is perhaps TRBD1 (6 bases). Per the germline V gene, CDR1 is MNHEY and CDR2 is SVGAGI. The CDR3 consists of 15 residues. V lost 3 bases and J lost 2, with 14 bases in between.

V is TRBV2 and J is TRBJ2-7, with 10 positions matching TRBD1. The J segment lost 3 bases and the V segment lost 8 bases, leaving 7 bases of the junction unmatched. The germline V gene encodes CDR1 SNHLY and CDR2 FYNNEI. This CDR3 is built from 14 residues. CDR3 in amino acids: CASGRDRGFYEQYF. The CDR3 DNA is TGTGCCAGCGGACGGGACAGGGGATTCTACGAGCAGTACTTC.

The CDR3: CASSTGPYYEQYF. The CDR3 bases are TGCGCCAGCAGCACGGGACCCTATTACGAGCAGTACTTC. The V call is TRBV5-1, the J call TRBJ2-7, with D perhaps TRBD1 or TRBD2 (5 bases each). The V and J ends lost 4 bases and 4 bases respectively, with 12 bases between them. The CDR3 is 13 amino acids. Germline CDR1 reads SGHRS; CDR2 reads YFSETQ.

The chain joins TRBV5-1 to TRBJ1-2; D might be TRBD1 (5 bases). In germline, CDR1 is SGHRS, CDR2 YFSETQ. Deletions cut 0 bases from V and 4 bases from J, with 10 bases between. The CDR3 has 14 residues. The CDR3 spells CASSLAQGSYGYTF. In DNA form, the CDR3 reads TGCGCCAGCAGCTTGGCCCAGGGATCCTATGGCTACACCTTC.

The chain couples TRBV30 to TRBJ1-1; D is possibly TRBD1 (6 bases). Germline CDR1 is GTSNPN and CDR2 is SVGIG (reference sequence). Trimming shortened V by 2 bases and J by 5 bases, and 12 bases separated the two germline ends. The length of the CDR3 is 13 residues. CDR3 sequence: CAWSTGLRTEAFF. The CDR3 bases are TGTGCCTGGAGTACAGGGCTGAGAACTGAAGCTTTCTTT.

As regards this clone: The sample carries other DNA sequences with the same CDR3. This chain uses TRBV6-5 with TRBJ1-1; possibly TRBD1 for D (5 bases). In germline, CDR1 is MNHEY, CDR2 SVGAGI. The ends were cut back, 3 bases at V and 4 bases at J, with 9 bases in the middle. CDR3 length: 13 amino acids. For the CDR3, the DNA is TGTGCCAGCAGTTATGGGGGAGGCACTGAAGCTTTCTTT. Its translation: CASSYGGGTEAFF.

In DNA form, the CDR3 reads TGTGCCAGCAGCTCCAGACAGGGGTATGGCTACACCTTC. Translated: CASSSRQGYGYTF. The rearrangement links TRBV13 to TRBJ1-2, with TRBD1 matching over 8 bases. Germline V gives CDR1 PRHDT, CDR2 FYEKMQ (reference sequence). J lost 5 bases, V lost 4 bases, and 3 bases had no gene match. CDR3 length: 13 residues.

CDR3 sequence reads: CASSLSLAGEVEQYF. The CDR3 coding sequence is TGTGCCAGCAGCTTAAGCCTAGCGGGAGAAGTCGAGCAGTACTTC. This rearrangement joins TRBV7-9 to TRBJ2-7; TRBD2 matches 10 bases. The CDR3 extends over 15 amino acids. Germline trimming cut 2 bases from V and 6 bases from J; bases unmatched to any gene: 7. Germline assignment: CDR1 SEHNR and CDR2 FQNEAQ (reference sequence).

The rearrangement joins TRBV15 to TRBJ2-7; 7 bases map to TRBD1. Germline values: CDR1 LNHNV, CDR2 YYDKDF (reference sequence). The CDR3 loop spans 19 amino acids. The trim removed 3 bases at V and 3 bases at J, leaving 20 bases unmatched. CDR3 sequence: CATSRTVSGEGTEDYEQYF. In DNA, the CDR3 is TGTGCCACCAGCAGGACAGTCTCCGGCGAAGGGACAGAGGACTACGAGCAGTACTTC.

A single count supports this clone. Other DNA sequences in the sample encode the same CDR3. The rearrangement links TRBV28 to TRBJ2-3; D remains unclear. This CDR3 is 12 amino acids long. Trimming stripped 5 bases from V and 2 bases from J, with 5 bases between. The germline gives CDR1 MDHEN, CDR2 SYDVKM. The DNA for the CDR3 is TGTGCCAGCAGTACCGACACAGATACGCAGTATTTT. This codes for CASSTDTDTQYF. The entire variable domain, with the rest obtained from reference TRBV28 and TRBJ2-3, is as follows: DVKVTQSSRYLVKRTGEKVFLECVQDMDHENMFWYRQDPGLGLRLIYFSYDVKMKEKGDIPEGYSVSREKKERFSLILESASTNQTSMYLCASSTDTDTQYFGPGTRLTVL.

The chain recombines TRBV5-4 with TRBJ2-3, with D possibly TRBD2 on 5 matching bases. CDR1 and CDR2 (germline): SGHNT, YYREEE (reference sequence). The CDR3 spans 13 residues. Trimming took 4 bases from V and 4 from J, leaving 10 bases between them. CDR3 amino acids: CASSPREPDTQYF. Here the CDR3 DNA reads TGTGCCAGCAGCCCCCGGGAACCAGATACGCAGTATTTT.

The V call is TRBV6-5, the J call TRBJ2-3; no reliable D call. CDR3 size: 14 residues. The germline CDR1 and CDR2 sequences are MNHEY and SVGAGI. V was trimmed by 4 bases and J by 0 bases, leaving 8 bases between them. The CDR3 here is CASSFLGSTDTQYF. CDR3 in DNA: TGTGCCAGCAGTTTTCTAGGGAGCACAGATACGCAGTATTTT.

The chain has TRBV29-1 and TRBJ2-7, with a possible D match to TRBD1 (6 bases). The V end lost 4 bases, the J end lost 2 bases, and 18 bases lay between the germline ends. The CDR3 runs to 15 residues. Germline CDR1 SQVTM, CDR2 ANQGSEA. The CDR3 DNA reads TGCAGCGTTGTATTTGGGGGAAGGGGGACCTACGAGCAGTACTTC. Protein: CSVVFGGRGTYEQYF.

The chain's CDR3 is CASSLAETYEQYF. The CDR3 DNA sequence: TGTGCCAGCAGTTTAGCAGAAACCTACGAGCAGTACTTC. The chain is built from TRBV28 and TRBJ2-7; D is undetermined. The V end was cut by 2 bases, the J end by 2 bases, with 7 bases between. CDR1 MDHEN and CDR2 SYDVKM come from the germline V gene. CDR3 length: 13 amino acids. Using reference TRBV28 and TRBJ2-7 for the parts outside the CDR3, the full variable domain is DVKVTQSSRYLVKRTGEKVFLECVQDMDHENMFWYRQDPGLGLRLIYFSYDVKMKEKGDIPEGYSVSREKKERFSLILESASTNQTSMYLCASSLAETYEQYFGPGTRLTVT.

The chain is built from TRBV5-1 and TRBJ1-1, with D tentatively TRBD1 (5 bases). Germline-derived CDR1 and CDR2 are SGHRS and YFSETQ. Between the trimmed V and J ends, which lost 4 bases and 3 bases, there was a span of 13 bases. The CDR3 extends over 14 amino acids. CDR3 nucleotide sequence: TGCGCCAGCAGCCCCTGGGGGGACGACACTGAAGCTTTCTTT. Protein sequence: CASSPWGDDTEAFF.

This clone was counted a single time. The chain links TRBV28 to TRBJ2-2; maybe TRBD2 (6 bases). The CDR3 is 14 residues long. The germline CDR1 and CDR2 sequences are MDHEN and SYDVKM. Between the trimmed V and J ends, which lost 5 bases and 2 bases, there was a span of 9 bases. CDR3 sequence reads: CASSRRGNTGELFF. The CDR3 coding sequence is TGTGCCAGCAGTAGGAGGGGTAACACCGGGGAGCTGTTTTTT.

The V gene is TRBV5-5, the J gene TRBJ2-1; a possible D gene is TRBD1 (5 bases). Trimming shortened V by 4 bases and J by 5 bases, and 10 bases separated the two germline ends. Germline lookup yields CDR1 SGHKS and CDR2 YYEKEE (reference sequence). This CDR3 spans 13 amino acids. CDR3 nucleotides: TGTGCCAGCAGCCGTAGGGGTGACAATGAGCAGTTCTTC. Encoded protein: CASSRRGDNEQFF. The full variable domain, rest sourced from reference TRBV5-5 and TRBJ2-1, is DAGVTQSPTHLIKTRGQQVTLRCSPISGHKSVSWYQQVLGQGPQFIFQYYEKEERGRGNFPDRFSARQFPNYSSELNVNALLLGDSALYLCASSRRGDNEQFFGPGTRLTVL.

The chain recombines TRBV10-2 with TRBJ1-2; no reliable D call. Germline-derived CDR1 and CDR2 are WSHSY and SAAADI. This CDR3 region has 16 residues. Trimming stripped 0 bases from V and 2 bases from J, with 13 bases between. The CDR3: CASSESRMVPNYGYTF. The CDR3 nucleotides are TGCGCCAGCAGTGAGTCCCGTATGGTTCCCAACTATGGCTACACCTTC.